The 21 T cell receptor beta chains reported below all come from one sample, sequenced in a study of blood T cell repertoires in COVID-19 (dated by TCRdb to 2018 to 2020). Library preparation employed the immunoSEQ multiplex PCR assay. Drawn from immuneACCESS, this table holds only the in-frame rearrangements with V and J called that TCRdb kept. Clones are partly lost; checked studies trace under half to an unresolved V gene and leave the rest unexplained. The sample table records hundreds of thousands of clones; approximately 82% of these occur just once. The leading ten clones occupy 7% to 10% of the sample. Sequenced sample: peripheral blood. All receptors derive from a woman in her fifties or sixties with acute or convalescent COVID-19.

This chain uses TRBV7-2 with TRBJ2-6; TRBD1 agrees at 9 bases. In germline, CDR1 is SGHTA, CDR2 FQGNSA. V trimming: 5 bases; J trimming: 4 bases; junction bases outside the gene matches: 6. The CDR3 is made up of 16 amino acids. This CDR3 is CASSLQGALGANVLTF. For the CDR3, the DNA is TGTGCCAGCAGCCTACAGGGGGCGCTAGGGGCCAACGTCCTGACTTTC.

Many counts were recorded for this clone. The V gene is TRBV28, the J gene TRBJ2-7, with 9 bases lining up with TRBD2. The CDR3 loop spans 18 amino acids. CDR1 and CDR2 (germline): MDHEN, SYDVKM. V was clipped by 4 bases and J by 0 bases; unmatched bases: 13. Here the CDR3 reads CASSSLTLTSGSSYEQYF. The CDR3 DNA reads TGTGCCAGCAGTTCCCTTACCCTGACTAGCGGAAGCTCCTACGAGCAGTACTTC.

In nucleotides, the CDR3 is TGTGCCACCAGTGACTCGACAGGGGTGAACACTGAAGCTTTCTTT. Amino acid sequence: CATSDSTGVNTEAFF. The genes are TRBV24-1 and TRBJ1-1; TRBD1 aligns across 8 bases. Trimming cost V 4 bases and J 0 bases; bases outside gene matches: 3. Germline V gene sequence: CDR1 KGHDR, CDR2 SFDVKD. The CDR3 spans 15 residues.

This chain connects TRBV6-6 to TRBJ2-1; D perhaps matches TRBD2 (6 bases). In germline, CDR1 is MNHNY, CDR2 SVGAGI (reference sequence). Trimming removed 5 bases from V and 0 bases from J, with 11 bases in between. The CDR3 is 15 amino acids. The CDR3 region has the DNA TGTGCCAGCAGTCCTAGCGAGAGCTCCTACAATGAGCAGTTCTTC. Translating it yields CASSPSESSYNEQFF.

Worth noting for this clone: At one boundary the junction diverges from the germline segment, which might be a read error. The V and J genes are TRBV28 and TRBJ2-7; 7 bases are shared with TRBD1. Germline CDR1 MDHEN, CDR2 SYDVKM. The length of the CDR3 is 14 residues. CDR3 sequence: CASSKRRDSASPGF. The CDR3 nucleotides are TGTGCCAGCAGCAAACGTCGGGACAGCGCATCTCCAGGCTTC.

Remarks on this clone: One end of the junction fails to match germline, which may point to a read error. The chain employs TRBV6-1 and TRBJ1-5; TRBD1 agrees at 7 bases. The CDR3 is made up of 13 amino acids. Germline loops: CDR1 MNHNS, CDR2 SASEGT. The CDR3 is CASGDRAHQPQHF. The CDR3 bases are TGTGCCAGCGGTGACAGGGCGCATCAGCCCCAGCATTTT.

The chain carries TRBV19 and TRBJ1-5; D is perhaps TRBD1 (6 bases). The germline gives CDR1 LNHDA, CDR2 SQIVND (reference sequence). CDR3 length: 17 residues. Trimming stripped 8 bases from V and 8 bases from J, with 28 bases between. In DNA, the CDR3 is TGTGCCAGTGAGGGACCAGGGGCCCTTCTGGAGGCGAAGCCCCAGCATTTT. Translated, it gives CASEGPGALLEAKPQHF.

About this clone: Other DNA sequences in the sample encode the same CDR3. V is TRBV5-1 and J is TRBJ1-1; no clear D gene. The CDR3 runs 13 residues. Germline V lookup: CDR1 SGHRS, CDR2 YFSETQ. V lost 4 bases to trimming and J lost 0 bases, with 7 bases between them. In nucleotides, the CDR3 is TGCGCCAGCAGCCCACAGCTGAACACTGAAGCTTTCTTT. Its translation: CASSPQLNTEAFF.

The rearrangement uses TRBV7-6 and TRBJ2-5; 13 bases agree with TRBD2. Germline trimming cut 5 bases from V and 2 bases from J; bases unmatched to any gene: 8. The germline gives CDR1 SGHVS, CDR2 FNYEAQ. This CDR3 has 17 amino acids. The CDR3 nucleotides read TGTGCCAGCAGCCCTTATCAACTAGCGGGAGGGCAAGAGACCCAGTACTTC. This codes for CASSPYQLAGGQETQYF.

The CDR3 bases are TGTGCCAGCAGTTTAGCGGGAGGGCCAGATACGCAGTATTTT. The encoded protein is CASSLAGGPDTQYF. The rearrangement joins TRBV28 to TRBJ2-3; TRBD2 matches at 9 bases. The trim removed 2 bases at V and 4 bases at J, leaving 1 base unmatched. The length of the CDR3 is 14 residues. Looked up from germline, CDR1 is MDHEN and CDR2 is SYDVKM.

The chain has TRBV12-5 and TRBJ1-4; 9 bases agree with TRBD1. The J segment lost 5 bases and the V segment lost 4 bases, leaving 5 bases of the junction unmatched. Looked up from germline, CDR1 is LGHNT and CDR2 is FRNRAP. CDR3 length: 15 amino acids. The CDR3 region has the DNA TGTGCTAGTGGTTCGAAAGGACAGGGGAATGAAAAACTGTTTTTT. Encoded protein: CASGSKGQGNEKLFF.

The rearrangement uses TRBV24-1 and TRBJ1-5, with TRBD1 identical over 9 bases. CDR3 size: 12 residues. Germline lookup yields CDR1 KGHDR and CDR2 SFDVKD. V lost 12 bases, J lost 6 bases, and 5 bases stayed unmatched. The CDR3 nucleotides are TGTGCCGCCGGGACAGGGATTCAGCCCCAGCATTTT. The encoded protein is CAAGTGIQPQHF.

This clone was seen just once. The chain joins TRBV7-2 to TRBJ1-2, with 8 bases identical to TRBD1. The CDR3 consists of 14 residues. J was trimmed by 6 bases and V by 7 bases; bases with no gene match: 10. Germline V gives CDR1 SGHTA, CDR2 FQGNSA. This CDR3 reads CASNIDRGSDGYTF. In DNA form, the CDR3 reads TGTGCCAGCAACATAGACAGGGGATCGGATGGCTACACCTTC.

V usage is TRBV6-6 and J usage is TRBJ1-2; 9 nucleotides agree with TRBD1. CDR1 is MNHNY and CDR2 is SVGAGI in the germline V gene (reference sequence). CDR3 length: 14 residues. V lost 7 bases, J lost 4 bases, and 7 bases stayed unmatched. CDR3: CASNSLTGGYGYTF. The CDR3 DNA follows: TGTGCCAGCAACTCCCTGACAGGGGGCTATGGCTACACCTTC.

The rearrangement links TRBV29-1 to TRBJ2-7; possible D gene TRBD1, 7 bases. Germline lookup yields CDR1 SQVTM and CDR2 ANQGSEA. V was trimmed by 7 bases and J by 2 bases, leaving 18 bases between them. The CDR3 has 14 residues. The CDR3 sequence: CSAPWGDSPYEQYF. The CDR3 DNA is TGCAGCGCCCCCTGGGGGGACAGCCCCTACGAGCAGTACTTC.

This chain joins TRBV19 and TRBJ2-1; 8 positions agree with TRBD2. The CDR3 loop spans 17 amino acids. Germline CDR1 LNHDA, CDR2 SQIVND (reference sequence). J lost 4 bases, V lost 3 bases, and 11 bases had no gene match. The CDR3 DNA is TGTGCCAGTAGTATCCCAGCGGGAGTTAGGGCTTACAATGAGCAGTTCTTC. As protein: CASSIPAGVRAYNEQFF.

The genes are TRBV28 and TRBJ2-7; 8 bases agree with TRBD1. The ends lost 4 bases at V and 3 bases at J; junction bases unmatched: 11. Germline CDR1 reads MDHEN; CDR2 reads SYDVKM. This CDR3 contains 16 residues. The DNA for the CDR3 is TGTGCCAGCAGTTACGGAGCCCGCAGGGGGCTCTACGAGCAGTACTTC. Its protein is CASSYGARRGLYEQYF.

The V call is TRBV7-3, the J call TRBJ2-5, with 13 bases lining up with TRBD2. CDR1 and CDR2 from the germline V gene are SGHTA and FQGTGA. This CDR3 spans 16 amino acids. V shed 5 bases, J shed 9 bases, and the junction held 12 bases outside the gene matches. CDR3 loop: CASSTSGTSGMRAQYF. CDR3 coding DNA: TGTGCCAGCAGCACGTCCGGGACTAGCGGGATGCGGGCCCAGTACTTC.

V usage is TRBV28 and J usage is TRBJ2-1; 8 nucleotides match TRBD1. J gave up 14 bases and V 5 bases, and 5 bases lay outside the gene matches. The CDR3 contains 11 residues. Looked up from germline, CDR1 is MDHEN and CDR2 is SYDVKM. In nucleotides, the CDR3 is TGTGCCAGCAGTATGTGGACAGGGAAGTTCTTC. As protein: CASSMWTGKFF.

This chain joins TRBV7-2 and TRBJ1-6; 7 bases align to TRBD1. In germline, CDR1 is SGHTA, CDR2 FQGNSA. The CDR3 runs to 18 residues. The junction had 14 bases not matched to a gene; V was cut back by 2 bases and J by 7 bases. The CDR3 loop reads CASSLFPIIDRVNSPLHF. Written as DNA, the CDR3 is TGTGCCAGCAGCTTATTCCCGATCATTGACAGGGTCAATTCACCCCTCCACTTT.

The chain links TRBV10-3 to TRBJ2-1; D gene ambiguous. The CDR3 is 15 amino acids. Trimming cost V 4 bases and J 0 bases, with 10 bases left between them. Germline V gene lookup returns CDR1 ENHRY and CDR2 SYGVKD. The CDR3 nucleotides are TGTGCCATCAGTGCGGGTCTTAGCTCCTACAATGAGCAGTTCTTC. Translating it yields CAISAGLSSYNEQFF.